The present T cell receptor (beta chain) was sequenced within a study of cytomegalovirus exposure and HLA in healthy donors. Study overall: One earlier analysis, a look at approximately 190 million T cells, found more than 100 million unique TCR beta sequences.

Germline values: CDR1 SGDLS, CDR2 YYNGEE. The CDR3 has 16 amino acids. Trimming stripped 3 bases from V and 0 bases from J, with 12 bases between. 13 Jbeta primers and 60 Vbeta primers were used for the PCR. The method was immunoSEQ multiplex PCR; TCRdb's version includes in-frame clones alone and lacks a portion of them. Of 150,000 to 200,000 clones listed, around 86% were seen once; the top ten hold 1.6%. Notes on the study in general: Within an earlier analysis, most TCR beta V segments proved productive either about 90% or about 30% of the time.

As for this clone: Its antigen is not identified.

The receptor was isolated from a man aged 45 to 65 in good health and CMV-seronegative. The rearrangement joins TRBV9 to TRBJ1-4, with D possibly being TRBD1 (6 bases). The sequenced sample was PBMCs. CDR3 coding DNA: TGTGCCAGCAGCGCCGGACAGCGGACAACTAATGAAAAACTGTTTTTT. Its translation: CASSAGQRTTNEKLFF.